The next 6 T cell receptor beta chains were all read from a single sample in a study of early T cells in non-severe SARS-CoV-2 infection. TCRdb recomputed calls from the 5' RACE reads with MiXCR, one row per CDR3 protein. Of more than 25,000 distinct CDR3 sequences detected, over 5% appear once; the ten largest clones hold 2.6%. The specimen sequenced was whole blood. The receptor source for this set is an adult who was a healthcare worker with PCR-confirmed SARS-CoV-2 infection or an uninfected control (not recorded which).

This sequence joins TRBV7-3 and TRBJ1-2, with D perhaps matching TRBD1 (6 bases). This CDR3 has 14 amino acids. Trimming took 5 bases from V and 8 from J, leaving 18 bases between them. The germline CDR1 and CDR2 sequences are SGHTA and FQGTGA. CDR3 bases: TGTGCCAGCAGCCTCCTGGCGGGGGGCGACGGCTACACCTTC. Encoded protein: CASSLLAGGDGYTF.

This clonotype was counted ten times or more. This sequence joins TRBV5-1 and TRBJ2-3, with 8 bases fitting TRBD2. This CDR3 is built from 16 residues. Germline V gene lookup returns CDR1 SGHRS and CDR2 YFSETQ. V lost 4 bases to trimming and J lost 0 bases; unmatched junction nucleotides: 7. This CDR3 reads CASSQNGGVSTDTQYF. The CDR3 DNA follows: TGCGCCAGCAGCCAGAACGGGGGGGTGAGCACAGATACGCAGTATTTT.

This clonotype was found many times. The chain recombines TRBV7-9 with TRBJ2-1, with 10 bases identical to TRBD1. Trimming cost V 4 bases and J 3 bases; bases outside gene matches: 6. The CDR3 is made up of 16 amino acids. The germline CDR1 and CDR2 sequences are SEHNR and FQNEAQ (reference sequence). In nucleotides, the CDR3 is TGTGCCAGCAGCTCTGGGACAGGGGAATACTACAATGAGCAGTTCTTC. Translation gives CASSSGTGEYYNEQFF.

The J gene is TRBJ2-1, the V gene TRBV6-5; 9 bases line up with TRBD1. J was trimmed by 8 bases and V by 6 bases; bases with no gene match: 5. Looked up from germline, CDR1 is MNHEY and CDR2 is SVGAGI. This CDR3 comprises 13 residues. CDR3 nucleotides: TGTGCCAGCAGACAGGGGGCGAGGGATGAGCAGTTCTTC. It specifies CASRQGARDEQFF.

This clonotype was counted ten times or more. The J gene is TRBJ2-3, the V gene TRBV7-9; 10 bases are a match to TRBD1. The CDR3 runs 15 residues. Trimming removed 4 bases from V and 1 base from J; junction bases left unmatched: 2. Looked up from germline, CDR1 is SEHNR and CDR2 is FQNEAQ (reference sequence). The CDR3 reads CASSSGTGGTDTQYF. Here the CDR3 DNA reads TGTGCCAGCAGCTCTGGGACAGGGGGCACAGATACGCAGTATTTT.

This clonotype was found many times. The genes are TRBV13 and TRBJ2-3, with D tentatively TRBD2 (6 bases). The CDR3 is 17 residues long. The germline gives CDR1 PRHDT, CDR2 FYEKMQ (reference sequence). V was trimmed by 3 bases and J by 6 bases, leaving 22 bases between them. Here the CDR3 reads CASSFAGLRGPSDTQYF. CDR3 bases: TGTGCCAGCAGCTTTGCGGGGCTGAGGGGACCATCGGATACGCAGTATTTT.